This entry lists 27 T cell receptor beta chains sequenced from one sample in a study of T cell responses to AZD1222 COVID-19 vaccine. This table comes from immunoSEQ multiplex PCR, and its TCRdb copy is limited to in-frame clones, with some not included. The sample holds approximately 140,000 clones, more than 85% seen once. The sequences come from peripheral blood, collected 28 days after the second AZD1222 dose. Receptors were obtained from an adult who received the AZD1222 COVID-19 vaccine.

The chain recombines TRBV4-1 with TRBJ2-5; TRBD1 might be the D (5 bases). Germline V gene sequence: CDR1 MGHRA, CDR2 YSYEKL. This CDR3 has 15 residues. V lost 1 base and J lost 7, with 16 bases in between. The CDR3 DNA sequence: TGCGCCAGCAGCCAAGTCCCCGACAGCCTTGGGACCCAGTACTTC. Protein: CASSQVPDSLGTQYF.

The CDR3 spells CASSENVGYYEQYF. The CDR3 DNA reads TGTGCCAGCAGTGAAAACGTGGGTTACTACGAGCAGTACTTC. V is TRBV6-1 and J is TRBJ2-7; unclear D gene. Germline CDR1 and CDR2: MNHNS and SASEGT. CDR3 length: 14 amino acids. Trimming took 2 bases from V and 3 from J, leaving 11 bases between them.

V gene TRBV13 combines with J gene TRBJ1-6; D is perhaps TRBD1 (6 bases). The CDR3 is 17 residues long. Germline CDR1 and CDR2: PRHDT and FYEKMQ (reference sequence). V was cut by 2 bases and J by 0 bases, with 11 bases left in between. CDR3 sequence: CASSLRQGSSYNSPLHF. The DNA for the CDR3 is TGTGCCAGCAGCTTAAGGCAGGGGAGCTCCTATAATTCACCCCTCCACTTT.

V usage is TRBV12-3 or TRBV12-4 and J usage is TRBJ1-1; possibly TRBD1 for D (5 bases). CDR3 length: 13 amino acids. V dropped 4 bases and J dropped 3 bases, with 9 bases sitting between them. Here the CDR3 DNA reads TGTGCCAGCAGTTGGGGGGGATACACTGAAGCTTTCTTT. Translating it yields CASSWGGYTEAFF.

This chain links TRBV6-4 with TRBJ1-6; D unresolved. Germline CDR1 is MRHNA and CDR2 is SNTAGT. Trimming shortened V by 2 bases and J by 5 bases, and 4 bases separated the two germline ends. The CDR3 loop spans 13 amino acids. CDR3 in amino acids: CASSDTDNSPLHF. The CDR3, as DNA: TGTGCCAGCAGTGACACAGATAATTCACCCCTCCACTTT.

The chain couples TRBV7-2 to TRBJ2-5, with 7 bases identical to TRBD1. J gave up 8 bases and V 0 bases, and 6 bases lay outside the gene matches. Germline lookup yields CDR1 SGHTA and CDR2 FQGNSA. CDR3 size: 14 residues. The DNA of the CDR3 is TGTGCCAGCAGCTTAGCTGGGTCAGGGGGTACCCAGTACTTC. Residues: CASSLAGSGGTQYF.

This chain uses TRBV7-9 with TRBJ2-2, with 8 bases lining up with TRBD1. Looked up from germline, CDR1 is SEHNR and CDR2 is FQNEAQ (reference sequence). The CDR3 sequence is 16 residues long. Trimming removed 5 bases from V and 1 base from J; junction bases left unmatched: 6. The chain's CDR3 is CASSLLRGRNTGELFF. The CDR3 coding sequence is TGTGCCAGCAGCCTCCTCAGGGGGCGGAACACCGGGGAGCTGTTTTTT.

This chain uses TRBV7-2 with TRBJ2-3; D might be TRBD1 (6 bases). Trimming removed 6 bases from V and 3 bases from J, with 13 bases in between. This CDR3 contains 14 residues. Germline lookup yields CDR1 SGHTA and CDR2 FQGNSA. CDR3 DNA sequence: TGTGCCAGCAGATCAGGGGTTGGGACAGATACGCAGTATTTT. Amino acids: CASRSGVGTDTQYF.

V usage is TRBV7-9 and J usage is TRBJ1-2; perhaps TRBD1 as D (6 bases). This CDR3 has 12 amino acids. Per the germline V gene, CDR1 is SEHNR and CDR2 is FQNEAQ (reference sequence). Trimming took 5 bases from V and 7 from J, leaving 11 bases between them. This chain's CDR3 is CASSAGQTGYTF. The CDR3 DNA follows: TGTGCCAGCAGCGCCGGACAGACTGGCTACACCTTC.

The rearrangement uses TRBV6-6 and TRBJ1-6; 7 bases match TRBD1. V lost 10 bases to trimming and J lost 14 bases; unmatched junction nucleotides: 17. The CDR3 runs to 14 residues. Germline V lookup: CDR1 MNHNY, CDR2 SVGAGI (reference sequence). CDR3 residues: CAINRGPDGMSLHF. DNA for the CDR3: TGTGCCATTAACAGGGGCCCTGATGGCATGTCCCTCCACTTT.

The chain joins TRBV27 to TRBJ2-7; D unclear. The CDR3 has 16 amino acids. V shed 4 bases and J shed 4 bases, with 20 bases lying between them. Per germline, CDR1 MNHEY and CDR2 SMNVEV (reference sequence). CDR3 protein: CASSSRTQGVGYEQYF. CDR3 bases: TGTGCCAGCAGTTCCCGCACTCAAGGAGTAGGGTACGAGCAGTACTTC.

The chain links TRBV7-9 to TRBJ1-5, with D unresolved. Germline-derived CDR1 and CDR2 are SEHNR and FQNEAQ (reference sequence). CDR3 size: 12 residues. The V end lost 6 bases, the J end lost 9 bases, and 12 bases lay between the germline ends. DNA of the CDR3: TGTGCCAGCAGTGATCAATCAGGGCCCCAGCATTTT. Encoded protein: CASSDQSGPQHF. Full variable domain (missing parts from reference TRBV7-9 and TRBJ1-5): DTGVSQNPRHKITKRGQNVTFRCDPISEHNRLYWYRQTLGQGPEFLTYFQNEAQLEKSRLLSDRFSAERPKGSFSTLEIQRTEQGDSAMYLCASSDQSGPQHFGDGTRLSIL.

This chain links TRBV4-1 with TRBJ1-4; D gene unclear. Germline V gives CDR1 MGHRA, CDR2 YSYEKL. V lost 1 base and J 3 bases, leaving 3 bases between the germline ends. The CDR3 has 13 amino acids. CDR3 sequence: CASSQGPNEKLFF. DNA of the CDR3: TGCGCCAGCAGCCAAGGCCCTAATGAAAAACTGTTTTTT.

This clone has a handful of counts. J is TRBJ1-1 and V is TRBV6-5; D call uncertain. The CDR3 has 15 residues. V was clipped by 2 bases and J by 1 base, with 11 bases between them. Germline V gene lookup returns CDR1 MNHEY and CDR2 SVGAGI. The CDR3 region has the DNA TGTGCCAGCAGTTACGCCCTGGACGGGAACACTGAAGCTTTCTTT. Encoded protein: CASSYALDGNTEAFF.

The gene calls are TRBV19 and TRBJ1-5; the D gene is possibly TRBD1 (5 bases). The ends were cut back, 3 bases at V and 3 bases at J, with 12 bases in the middle. The CDR3 length is 15 residues. CDR1 and CDR2 (germline): LNHDA, SQIVND (reference sequence). The CDR3 loop reads CASSIQRGPNQPQHF. For the CDR3, the DNA is TGTGCCAGTAGTATTCAAAGGGGTCCCAATCAGCCCCAGCATTTT.

The chain recombines TRBV20-1 with TRBJ2-7; unclear D gene. Germline-derived CDR1 and CDR2 are DFQATT and SNEGSKA (reference sequence). The CDR3 consists of 11 residues. CDR3 loop: CSAFYTKTVWV. Here the CDR3 DNA reads TGCAGTGCTTTCTACACCAAAACGGTATGGGTC.

The chain joins TRBV4-1 to TRBJ2-3; 9 bases agree with TRBD2. J gave up 5 bases and V 0 bases, and 3 bases lay outside the gene matches. From germline, CDR1 is MGHRA and CDR2 YSYEKL. The CDR3 length is 15 residues. CDR3 loop: CASSQDSGGKDTQYF. DNA of the CDR3: TGCGCCAGCAGCCAAGATAGCGGGGGAAAAGATACGCAGTATTTT.

The chain recombines TRBV14 with TRBJ1-1; D unclear. The CDR3 extends over 16 amino acids. Trimming removed 0 bases from V and 4 bases from J, with 15 bases in between. Looked up from germline, CDR1 is SGHDN and CDR2 is FVKESK. The chain's CDR3 is CASSQDLGTLVTEAFF. The DNA of the CDR3 is TGTGCCAGCAGCCAAGATTTGGGCACCCTCGTCACTGAAGCTTTCTTT.

The J gene is TRBJ1-1, the V gene TRBV19; D is unclear. This CDR3 is built from 14 residues. Trimming left V 1 base short and J 5 bases short, with 11 bases between. CDR1 LNHDA and CDR2 SQIVND come from the germline V gene (reference sequence). The CDR3 bases are TGTGCCAGTAGTATAGCCTCGGTACGGACTGAAGCTTTCTTT. Translation: CASSIASVRTEAFF.

The gene calls are TRBV10-3 and TRBJ2-1; weak D call: TRBD1 (5 bases). CDR3 length: 12 residues. The ends were cut back, 10 bases at V and 0 bases at J, with 7 bases in the middle. From germline, CDR1 is ENHRY and CDR2 SYGVKD. The CDR3 loop reads CATQGSYNEQFF. In DNA form, the CDR3 reads TGTGCCACCCAGGGCTCCTACAATGAGCAGTTCTTC.

The chain couples TRBV6-5 to TRBJ2-5; 7 bases are shared with TRBD2. The CDR3 runs 16 residues. Germline V gives CDR1 MNHEY, CDR2 SVGAGI. The trim removed 2 bases at V and 1 base at J, leaving 7 bases unmatched. CDR3 in DNA: TGTGCCAGCAGTTACACCTATAGCGGGCTCCAAGAGACCCAGTACTTC. This gives the protein CASSYTYSGLQETQYF.

This clone was recorded once. The V and J genes are TRBV9 and TRBJ2-1; 8 bases match TRBD2. The V segment lost 3 bases and the J segment 3 bases; nucleotides outside the gene matches: 8. Germline CDR1 reads SGDLS; CDR2 reads YYNGEE. There are 16 residues in the CDR3. CDR3 in amino acids: CASSAQVAGNYNEQFF. In nucleotides, the CDR3 is TGTGCCAGCAGCGCCCAAGTAGCGGGAAACTACAATGAGCAGTTCTTC. Together with reference TRBV9 and TRBJ2-1, the CDR3 gives the full variable domain: DSGVTQTPKHLITATGQRVTLRCSPRSGDLSVYWYQQSLDQGLQFLIQYYNGEERAKGNILERFSAQQFPDLHSELNLSSLELGDSALYFCASSAQVAGNYNEQFFGPGTRLTVL.

The chain links TRBV5-4 to TRBJ1-1, with D possibly TRBD1 on 6 matching bases. Germline V gene lookup returns CDR1 SGHNT and CDR2 YYREEE (reference sequence). CDR3 length: 15 amino acids. Trimming pared 0 bases from V and 0 bases from J, leaving 9 bases between. CDR3 protein: CASSLGGQMNTEAFF. The CDR3 DNA reads TGTGCCAGCAGCTTGGGTGGACAGATGAACACTGAAGCTTTCTTT.

The rearrangement links TRBV9 to TRBJ1-2, with a weak D call TRBD1 (5 bases). V was cut by 4 bases and J by 3 bases, with 10 bases left in between. The CDR3 spans 13 residues. Germline V gene lookup returns CDR1 SGDLS and CDR2 YYNGEE. This CDR3 is CASSRGDYYGYTF. CDR3 bases: TGTGCCAGCAGCAGAGGGGACTACTATGGCTACACCTTC.

This chain uses TRBV7-3 with TRBJ1-1, with D uncertain. Trimming pared 6 bases from V and 1 base from J, leaving 9 bases between. Germline lookup yields CDR1 SGHTA and CDR2 FQGTGA. The CDR3 has 13 residues. CDR3 nucleotides: TGTGCCAGCAGATTCGCTGGGAACACTGAAGCTTTCTTT. Its translation: CASRFAGNTEAFF.

This chain joins TRBV30 and TRBJ1-4; D unresolved. Germline CDR1 GTSNPN, CDR2 SVGIG (reference sequence). Trimming pared 0 bases from V and 5 bases from J, leaving 13 bases between. This CDR3 region has 15 residues. CDR3 region: CAWSVAQNYNEKLFF. CDR3 DNA sequence: TGTGCCTGGAGTGTCGCTCAGAATTACAATGAAAAACTGTTTTTT.

The chain has TRBV19 and TRBJ1-1; D is uncertain. The germline V gene has CDR1 LNHDA and CDR2 SQIVND (reference sequence). V lost 5 bases to trimming and J lost 5 bases, with 9 bases between them. The CDR3 is made up of 12 amino acids. The CDR3 DNA follows: TGTGCCAGTAGTTTCGGGCGGACTGAAGCTTTCTTT. Its translation: CASSFGRTEAFF.